The rows below give T cell receptor beta chains drawn from one sample of a study of beta chain features in type 1 diabetes. Repertoires were generated with immunoSEQ multiplex PCR, while TCRdb's copy carries only in-frame clones and drops some. Of tens of thousands of clones detected, under 35% appear once; the ten largest clones hold over 0.4%. The specimen was stem cell memory CD4+ T cells from blood. The origin of the receptors is a woman aged 18-29 years in good health. Each CDR3 is given with its conserved first and last residue. A D gene is named only where the DNA matches it firmly. A clone size is listed for some rows: how often the clone was seen (once, few, many), or a class if it is expanded.

CDR3aa	CDR3nt	abundance	v_gene	j_gene	d_gene
CAWRFRGGGGETQYF	TGTGCCTGGAGGTTTCGGGGGGGCGGTGGAGAGACCCAGTACTTC	once	TRBV30	TRBJ2-5	TRBD2
CASSAPGQNTGELFF	TGTGCCAGCTCAGCGCCGGGACAAAACACCGGGGAGCTGTTTTTT	NA	TRBV18	TRBJ2-2	NA
CASSTPRVPYEQYF	TGTGCCAGCAGTACCCCCAGGGTACCCTACGAGCAGTACTTC	few	TRBV6-5	TRBJ2-7	NA
CASSEALSSYTF	TGTGCCAGCAGTGAAGCGCTTAGTAGCTACACCTTC	NA	TRBV6-1	TRBJ1-2	NA
CASGTSDREQYF	TGCGCCAGCGGGACTAGCGATCGCGAGCAGTACTTC	few	TRBV5-1	TRBJ2-7	TRBD2
CASSPNNSPLHF	TGTGCCAGCAGCCCAAATAATTCACCCCTCCACTTT	few	TRBV7-2	TRBJ1-6	NA
CATSIQGGSTGELFF	TGTGCCACCAGTATACAGGGCGGGAGTACCGGGGAGCTGTTTTTT	NA	TRBV15	TRBJ2-2	NA
CASSEQGDYGYTF	TGTGCCAGCAGTGAACAGGGTGACTATGGCTACACCTTC	NA	TRBV25-1	TRBJ1-2	NA
CASSPSRGSPAQYF	TGTGCCAGCTCACCTTCGCGGGGCTCCCCTGCCCAGTACTTC	few	TRBV18	TRBJ2-5	NA
CASSSTGTGIAEQFF	TGTGCCAGCAGTTCCACCGGGACAGGGATCGCTGAGCAGTTCTTC	NA	TRBV7-8	TRBJ2-1	TRBD1
CASSLELAGVKNIQYF	TGCGCCAGCAGCTTGGAACTAGCGGGAGTCAAAAACATTCAGTACTTC	few	TRBV5-1	TRBJ2-4	TRBD2
CASSGKTGGANTEAFF	TGCGCCAGCAGCGGCAAGACCGGGGGAGCGAACACTGAAGCTTTCTTT	few	TRBV5-1	TRBJ1-1	NA
CAIRGTVQETQYF	TGTGCCATCAGGGGGACAGTCCAAGAGACCCAGTACTTC	NA	TRBV10-3	TRBJ2-5	TRBD1
CASSPSDSYNEQFF	TGCGCCAGCAGCCCAAGCGACAGCTACAATGAGCAGTTCTTC	few	TRBV5-1	TRBJ2-1	NA
CSVGTSGYNEQFF	TGCAGCGTCGGGACTAGCGGCTACAATGAGCAGTTCTTC	few	TRBV29-1	TRBJ2-1	TRBD2
CASSRNAAESYEQYF	TGTGCCAGCAGCCGTAACGCGGCCGAGTCCTACGAGCAGTACTTC	NA	TRBV7-9	TRBJ2-7	NA
CASSGGQGGTYGYTF	TGTGCCAGCAGCGGTGGACAGGGGGGAACTTATGGCTACACCTTC	few	TRBV7-9	TRBJ1-2	TRBD1
CARGGETQYF	TGTGCCAGAGGGGGTGAGACCCAGTACTTC	many	TRBV7-9	TRBJ2-5	NA
CASSVEEREYNEQFF	TGTGCCAGCAGCGTAGAGGAGCGGGAGTACAATGAGCAGTTCTTC	few	TRBV9	TRBJ2-1	TRBD2
CASDGQASTDTQYF	TGTGCCAGCGATGGACAGGCCTCCACAGATACGCAGTATTTT	NA	TRBV2	TRBJ2-3	TRBD1
CASSLAGREDQPQHF	TGTGCCAGCAGCTTAGCGGGCAGGGAGGATCAGCCCCAGCATTTT	NA	TRBV7-9	TRBJ1-5	NA
CASSRTSGYQETQYF	TGTGCCAGCAGCCGGACTAGCGGGTACCAAGAGACCCAGTACTTC	few	TRBV7-2	TRBJ2-5	TRBD2
CSWTPGQGLYGYTF	TGTTCCTGGACTCCGGGACAGGGGCTCTATGGCTACACCTTC	NA	TRBV30	TRBJ1-2	TRBD1
CASSFFTTGRTEAFF	TGTGCCAGCAGCTTTTTTACGACAGGGCGGACTGAAGCTTTCTTT	NA	TRBV7-2	TRBJ1-1	TRBD1
CASSVNRQGVRNTIYF	TGTGCCAGCAGCGTAAACCGACAGGGTGTTAGAAACACCATATATTTT	NA	TRBV11-2	TRBJ1-3	TRBD1
CAWSTDTEETQYF	TGTGCCTGGAGTACAGATACCGAAGAGACCCAGTACTTC	few	TRBV30	TRBJ2-5	NA
CAWDRVSYNEQFF	TGTGCCTGGGACAGGGTCTCCTACAATGAGCAGTTCTTC	few	TRBV30	TRBJ2-1	TRBD1
CASSLGTGAFSSYEQYF	TGTGCCAGCAGCTTAGGGACAGGGGCGTTTAGCTCCTACGAGCAGTACTTC	NA	TRBV7-9	TRBJ2-7	TRBD1
CSVEEYQGASTQYF	TGCAGCGTTGAAGAGTATCAGGGGGCGAGCACGCAGTATTTT	NA	TRBV29-1	TRBJ2-3	TRBD1
CSVAPGTAETQYF	TGCAGCGTTGCCCCGGGAACGGCAGAGACCCAGTACTTC	many	TRBV29-1	TRBJ2-5	NA
CAWTDARYEQYF	TGTGCCTGGACGGATGCGAGGTACGAGCAGTACTTC	NA	TRBV30	TRBJ2-7	NA
CASTLQVFEETQYF	TGTGCCAGCACCCTACAGGTTTTCGAAGAGACCCAGTACTTC	few	TRBV7-3	TRBJ2-5	NA
CASRRAEQETQYF	TGCGCCAGCAGGCGGGCAGAACAAGAGACCCAGTACTTC	NA	TRBV5-1	TRBJ2-5	NA
CASSLDLASQETQYF	TGTGCCAGCAGCTTGGACCTAGCGTCCCAAGAGACCCAGTACTTC	NA	TRBV5-4	TRBJ2-5	NA
CASSGQKLTDTQYF	TGCGCCAGCAGCGGACAGAAACTCACAGATACGCAGTATTTT	NA	TRBV5-1	TRBJ2-3	NA
CASSSTGTSLGEQYF	TGTGCCAGCAGCTCTACCGGGACTAGCTTAGGCGAGCAGTACTTC	few	TRBV7-8	TRBJ2-7	TRBD2
CASSTGQGLEAFF	TGTGCCAGCAGTACCGGACAGGGCCTTGAAGCTTTCTTT	few	TRBV28	TRBJ1-1	TRBD1
CASSKDRVTDTQYF	TGTGCCAGCAGCAAGGACAGGGTCACAGATACGCAGTATTTT	NA	TRBV11-2	TRBJ2-3	TRBD1
CASSLGRGSETQYF	TGCGCCAGCAGCTTGGGGCGGGGGTCGGAGACCCAGTACTTC	NA	TRBV5-1	TRBJ2-5	TRBD2
CASSQQGANYGYTF	TGCGCCAGCAGCCAACAGGGGGCGAACTATGGCTACACCTTC	NA	TRBV4-1	TRBJ1-2	TRBD1
CASSRTTTEETQYF	TGTGCCAGCAGCCGAACAACTACTGAAGAGACCCAGTACTTC	NA	TRBV7-2	TRBJ2-5	NA
CASSATMMTGDEQYF	TGTGCCAGCAGCGCGACAATGATGACAGGGGACGAGCAGTACTTC	NA	TRBV7-6	TRBJ2-7	TRBD1
CAWNLKELAGTDTQYF	TGTGCCTGGAATCTAAAGGAGTTGGCCGGCACAGATACGCAGTATTTT	NA	TRBV30	TRBJ2-3	NA
CAIRPRAGANVLTF	TGTGCCATCAGACCCCGGGCTGGGGCCAACGTCCTGACTTTC	NA	TRBV10-3	TRBJ2-6	NA
CASSLAPTSIYEQFF	TGTGCCAGCAGCTTAGCGCCGACTAGTATCTATGAGCAGTTCTTC	NA	TRBV11-2	TRBJ2-1	NA
CASMPGQGYYGYTF	TGTGCCAGCATGCCGGGACAGGGTTACTATGGCTACACCTTC	few	TRBV7-2	TRBJ1-2	TRBD1
CASRSTVPSKQFF	TGTGCCAGCAGATCAACAGTACCCAGTAAGCAGTTCTTC	NA	TRBV11-3	TRBJ2-1	NA
CASSLEEHTEAFF	TGCGCCAGCAGCCTGGAAGAGCACACTGAAGCTTTCTTT	NA	TRBV5-1	TRBJ1-1	NA